This TCR beta chain was captured in a study of shared clonotypes between healthy human individuals. Looking at the study overall: The study enrolled a couple of women and a few men aged 18 to 49.

Sequencing was at deep level. TCRdb's table, derived via immunoSEQ multiplex PCR, lists solely in-frame clones and lacks some. The data show over 95,000 clones, 68% seen once. Deletions cut 5 bases from V and 8 bases from J, with 15 bases between. The CDR3 has 13 amino acids. Germline CDR1 is MNHEY and CDR2 is SMNVEV (reference sequence). Sequencing was done on a sample of memory CD8+ T cells sorted from blood. The subset was: CD45RO+ cells pooled with CCR7-negative TemRA cells. This clonotype was sampled from a woman in her twenties or thirties in good health. This sequence joins TRBV27 and TRBJ1-1, with D uncertain. The CDR3 DNA follows: TGTGCCAGCAGTGAAACAGACCGGGCGGAAGCTTTCTTT. Its translation: CASSETDRAEAFF.